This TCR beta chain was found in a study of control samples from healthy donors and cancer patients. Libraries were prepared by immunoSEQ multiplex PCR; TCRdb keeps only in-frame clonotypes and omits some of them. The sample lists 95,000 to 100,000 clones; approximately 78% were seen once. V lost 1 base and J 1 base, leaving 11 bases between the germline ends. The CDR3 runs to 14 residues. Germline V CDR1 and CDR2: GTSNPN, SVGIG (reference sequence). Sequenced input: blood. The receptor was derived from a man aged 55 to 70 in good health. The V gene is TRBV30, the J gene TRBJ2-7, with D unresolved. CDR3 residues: CAWSDQVLSYEQYF. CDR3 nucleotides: TGTGCCTGGAGTGATCAGGTTCTATCCTACGAGCAGTACTTC.